This is a list of T cell receptor beta chains from one sample in a study of vaccination and CD4 T cells after COVID-19. TCRdb used MiXCR to reprocess the PCR reads, holding one entry per CDR3 protein. This sample has approximately 36,000 distinct CDR3 sequences, with 36% found just once. Here the sequenced sample was CD4+ T cells from blood, taken about 7 months after SARS-CoV-2 vaccination. These TCRs come from a human donor who had recovered from COVID-19. CDR3s include the opening cysteine and the closing phenylalanine or tryptophan. D genes are given only for firm matches. Clone size is given for some rows only: seen once, a few or many times, or a class if the clone is expanded.

TRBJ1-5 | few | TRBD1 | TRBV6-1 | CASTARDSQHF | TGTGCCAGCACGGCGAGGGACAGCCAGCATTTT
TRBJ2-5 | few | - | TRBV27 | CASSFGRGRDSETQYF | TGTGCCAGCAGTTTCGGAAGGGGCAGGGACTCAGAGACCCAGTACTTC
TRBJ1-5 | - | TRBD1 | TRBV20-1 | CSANGDRLYQPQHF | TGCAGTGCTAACGGGGACAGGCTATATCAGCCCCAGCATTTT
TRBJ1-2 | - | - | TRBV7-3 | CASSPRGGRDGYTF | TGTGCCAGCAGCCCCCGGGGGGGCCGCGATGGCTACACCTTC
TRBJ2-1 | few | TRBD1 | TRBV11-2 | CASSLVSPWTGNYNEQFF | TGTGCCAGCAGCTTAGTATCCCCCTGGACAGGGAACTACAATGAGCAGTTCTTC
TRBJ1-2 | - | - | TRBV7-9 | CASTDVRDYGYTF | TGTGCCAGCACCGATGTGAGGGACTATGGCTACACCTTC
TRBJ2-3 | - | - | TRBV29-1 | CSVERDDTDTQYF | TGCAGCGTTGAACGGGACGACACAGATACGCAGTATTTT
TRBJ2-2 | - | TRBD2 | TRBV6-1 | CASSELAGYTGELFF | TGTGCCAGCAGTGAACTAGCGGGATACACCGGGGAGCTGTTTTTT
TRBJ2-7 | - | TRBD1 | TRBV28 | CASRRDRASYEQYF | TGTGCCAGCAGGAGGGACAGAGCCTCCTACGAGCAGTACTTC
TRBJ2-5 | - | - | TRBV7-9 | CASSLIPETQYF | TGTGCCAGCAGCTTAATTCCGGAGACCCAGTACTTC
TRBJ1-1 | - | TRBD1 | TRBV7-9 | CASSSSGGVPTEAFF | TGTGCCAGCAGCTCCTCAGGGGGGGTCCCCACTGAAGCTTTCTTT
TRBJ2-3 | medium-sized | - | TRBV24-1 | CATSDLGTDTDTQYF | TGTGCCACCAGTGATTTAGGGACCGACACAGATACGCAGTATTTT
TRBJ2-2 | - | - | TRBV20-1 | CSARPRMGTVNTGELFF | TGCAGTGCTAGACCCCGGATGGGGACGGTGAACACCGGGGAGCTGTTTTTT
TRBJ2-7 | - | TRBD1 | TRBV27 | CASRSQGARGYEQYF | TGTGCCAGCAGGTCACAGGGGGCCAGGGGCTACGAGCAGTACTTC
TRBJ2-2 | - | - | TRBV7-6 | CASSLGESTGELFF | TGTGCCAGCAGCTTAGGAGAGAGCACCGGGGAGCTGTTTTTT
TRBJ2-5 | medium-sized | - | TRBV7-2 | CASSLGTQETQYF | TGTGCCAGCAGCTTAGGAACTCAAGAGACCCAGTACTTC
TRBJ1-5 | few | - | TRBV27 | CASSSSVTFGLSNQPQHF | TGTGCCAGCAGTTCCTCTGTGACATTCGGCCTTAGCAATCAGCCCCAGCATTTT
TRBJ2-1 | - | TRBD1 | TRBV6-1 | CASSPPGQGAEQFF | TGTGCCAGCAGTCCTCCGGGACAGGGGGCTGAGCAGTTCTTC
TRBJ2-5 | few | - | TRBV27 | CASQGSETQYF | TGTGCCAGCCAAGGTTCAGAGACCCAGTACTTC
TRBJ1-6 | few | TRBD1 | TRBV7-9 | CASSFEGQGNSPLHF | TGTGCCAGCAGCTTTGAGGGACAGGGGAACTCACCCCTCCACTTT
TRBJ1-2 | few | TRBD1 | TRBV19 | CASSIVGGGHGYTF | TGTGCCAGTAGTATAGTAGGAGGGGGCCATGGCTACACCTTC
TRBJ2-2 | few | TRBD2 | TRBV7-9 | CASSGVQAGAGELFF | TGTGCCAGCAGCGGGGTACAGGCGGGGGCCGGGGAGCTGTTTTTT
TRBJ2-3 | few | - | TRBV20-1 | CSAFGLEADTQYF | TGCAGTGCGTTCGGGCTAGAGGCAGATACGCAGTATTTT
TRBJ2-1 | - | - | TRBV27 | CASSQKSSYNEQFF | TGTGCCAGCAGCCAAAAGAGCTCCTACAATGAGCAGTTCTTC
TRBJ2-1 | few | - | TRBV20-1 | CSAIDTTNEQFF | TGCAGTGCTATAGACACTACTAATGAGCAGTTCTTC
TRBJ1-1 | - | - | TRBV27 | CASSDSMNTEAFF | TGTGCCAGCAGTGACAGTATGAACACTGAAGCTTTCTTT
TRBJ1-5 | once | TRBD1 | TRBV4-2 | CASSPVQGAYSNQPQHF | TGTGCCAGCAGCCCAGTTCAGGGGGCCTATAGCAATCAGCCCCAGCATTTT
TRBJ2-7 | few | - | TRBV19 | CASSTVQGLKEQYF | TGTGCCAGTAGCACCGTACAGGGTCTTAAAGAGCAGTACTTC
TRBJ2-2 | - | - | TRBV27 | CASSLTPTGELFF | TGTGCCAGCAGTTTAACCCCCACCGGGGAGCTGTTTTTT
TRBJ2-3 | - | - | TRBV10-1 | CASSESFMSTDTQYF | TGCGCCAGCAGTGAGTCCTTTATGAGCACAGATACGCAGTATTTT
TRBJ2-7 | - | - | TRBV4-1 | CASSLTGSAGSAYEQYF | TGCGCCAGCAGCCTCACGGGGTCGGCGGGGAGCGCCTACGAGCAGTACTTC
TRBJ2-1 | - | TRBD2 | TRBV7-3 | CASSLTRLAGGNEQFF | TGTGCCAGCAGCTTAACCCGGCTAGCGGGAGGTAATGAGCAGTTCTTC
TRBJ2-2 | few | - | TRBV15 | CATSMEGPTGELFF | TGTGCCACCAGCATGGAGGGACCCACCGGGGAGCTGTTTTTT
TRBJ1-4 | - | - | TRBV27 | CASSGDEKLFF | TGTGCCAGCAGTGGCGATGAAAAACTGTTTTTT
TRBJ1-2 | - | - | TRBV10-3 | CASSGQGEAYGYTF | TGTGCCAGCAGCGGGCAGGGAGAAGCCTATGGCTACACCTTC
TRBJ1-2 | - | - | TRBV2 | CASSDAPTGNYGYTF | TGTGCCAGCAGTGACGCCCCGACCGGTAACTATGGCTACACCTTC
TRBJ2-6 | few | TRBD1 | TRBV19 | CASSIAVGTDSGANVLTF | TGTGCCAGTAGTATAGCTGTCGGGACAGACTCTGGGGCCAACGTCCTGACTTTC
TRBJ1-2 | few | - | TRBV6-1 | CASSPTGLRYGYTF | TGTGCCAGCAGTCCCACGGGACTTCGGTATGGCTACACCTTC
TRBJ2-1 | few | TRBD2 | TRBV7-8 | CASRTSGIWDEQFF | TGTGCCAGCAGAACTAGCGGGATCTGGGATGAGCAGTTCTTC
TRBJ2-3 | few | - | TRBV7-2 | CASSASQRSGDTQYF | TGTGCCAGCAGCGCAAGCCAAAGGTCGGGAGATACGCAGTATTTT
TRBJ1-5 | few | - | TRBV6-2/TRBV6-3 | CASSYSGRGQPQHF | TGTGCCAGCAGTTACTCAGGGAGGGGTCAGCCCCAGCATTTT
TRBJ2-1 | - | TRBD2 | TRBV7-3 | CASSEGLAVVHEQFF | TGTGCCAGCAGCGAGGGACTAGCGGTGGTTCATGAGCAGTTCTTC
TRBJ2-1 | - | - | TRBV20-1 | CSARPIDEQFF | TGCAGTGCTAGACCGATAGATGAGCAGTTCTTC
TRBJ1-5 | - | - | TRBV19 | CASSRQGHQPQHF | TGTGCCAGTAGTCGGCAGGGGCATCAGCCCCAGCATTTT
TRBJ2-1 | - | TRBD2 | TRBV20-1 | CSARMGGLAGVGSYNEQFF | TGCAGTGCTAGAATGGGGGGACTAGCGGGAGTAGGCTCCTACAATGAGCAGTTCTTC
TRBJ2-1 | - | - | TRBV6-1 | CAGGGGSIFNEQFF | TGTGCCGGGGGTGGGGGGAGTATTTTTAATGAGCAGTTCTTC
TRBJ2-5 | - | - | TRBV6-1 | CASSRQLEETQYF | TGTGCCAGCAGCCGACAGCTAGAAGAGACCCAGTACTTC
TRBJ1-2 | - | TRBD1 | TRBV20-1 | CSASFPGGPGYTF | TGCAGTGCTAGCTTTCCAGGGGGACCTGGCTACACCTTC
TRBJ2-6 | few | - | TRBV6-2/TRBV6-3 | CASSWGAGANVLTF | TGTGCCAGCAGTTGGGGAGCGGGCGCCAACGTCCTGACTTTC
TRBJ1-5 | few | - | TRBV28 | CASSPTVSNQPQHF | TGTGCCAGCAGCCCTACAGTTAGCAATCAGCCCCAGCATTTT
TRBJ2-7 | few | - | TRBV7-6 | CASSLGMAGQMTYEQYF | TGTGCCAGCAGCTTAGGAATGGCGGGACAGATGACCTACGAGCAGTACTTC
TRBJ1-5 | few | TRBD1 | TRBV28 | CASHAYDIQGDGNQPQHF | TGTGCCAGCCATGCCTACGATATTCAGGGGGATGGCAATCAGCCCCAGCATTTT
TRBJ2-5 | few | TRBD1 | TRBV6-5 | CASSSDRGARYQETQYF | TGTGCCAGCAGTTCCGACAGGGGCGCCAGGTACCAAGAGACCCAGTACTTC